The 26 T cell receptor beta chains reported below all come from one sample, sequenced in a study of radiation and T cells in renal cell carcinoma. Indicated time point: blood 2 weeks post-SBRT. The treatment here: 15 Gy SBRT to primary tumor, nephrectomy 4 weeks later. Profiling relied on immunoSEQ multiplex PCR, and the TCRdb table lists in-frame clones only, not all of them. The sample contains 100,000 to 150,000 clones, about four fifths of which appear only once. Material: blood, obtained from a patient whose treatment included radiotherapy and nephrectomy. The receptors shown here come from a man aged 50 or older with renal cell carcinoma.

The chain has TRBV6-6 and TRBJ2-7; 8 bases line up with TRBD1. Germline values: CDR1 MNHNY, CDR2 SVGAGI (reference sequence). The CDR3 contains 14 residues. Trimming took 6 bases from V and 3 from J; bases not matched to a gene: 7. The CDR3 DNA is TGTGCCAGCAGGCCGGGACAGGATAACTACGAGCAGTACTTC. This gives the protein CASRPGQDNYEQYF.

The rearrangement uses TRBV4-1 and TRBJ2-1, with 8 bases identical to TRBD1. After removal of 2 bases from V and 9 bases from J, the junction contained 6 bases not matched to a gene. The CDR3 covers 14 residues. Germline-derived CDR1 and CDR2 are MGHRA and YSYEKL. CDR3 sequence (DNA): TGCGCCAGCAGCCAACCGGACAGGGTGGCTGAGCAGTTCTTC. This encodes CASSQPDRVAEQFF.

V usage is TRBV9 and J usage is TRBJ1-2, with D perhaps matching TRBD1 (5 bases). The V end lost 3 bases, the J end lost 4 bases, and 10 bases lay between the germline ends. Germline CDR1 is SGDLS and CDR2 is YYNGEE. CDR3 length equals 13 residues. The CDR3 loop reads CASSAWGSYGYTF. CDR3 nucleotides: TGTGCCAGCAGCGCATGGGGGTCCTATGGCTACACCTTC. Full variable domain (outside the CDR3, taken from reference TRBV9 and TRBJ1-2): DSGVTQTPKHLITATGQRVTLRCSPRSGDLSVYWYQQSLDQGLQFLIQYYNGEERAKGNILERFSAQQFPDLHSELNLSSLELGDSALYFCASSAWGSYGYTFGSGTRLTVV.

V usage is TRBV10-2 and J usage is TRBJ1-2, with D possibly being TRBD1 (5 bases). Germline-derived CDR1 and CDR2 are WSHSY and SAAADI. Trimming stripped 3 bases from V and 3 bases from J, with 14 bases between. The CDR3 is made up of 15 amino acids. CDR3 nucleotides: TGCGCCAGCAGTGAAACCGGGACTGCTCACTATGGCTACACCTTC. This gives the protein CASSETGTAHYGYTF.

This clone was detected once. The chain links TRBV2 to TRBJ2-7, with a tentative D call TRBD2 (6 bases). Germline V gene sequence: CDR1 SNHLY, CDR2 FYNNEI. This CDR3 region has 15 residues. Trimming shortened V by 5 bases and J by 6 bases, and 20 bases separated the two germline ends. The CDR3 region has the DNA TGTGCCAGCAGTACCCCCGGGACTGCCGGGGTCGAGCAGTACTTC. It translates to CASSTPGTAGVEQYF.

The gene calls are TRBV30 and TRBJ2-1; a possible D gene is TRBD2 (6 bases). The CDR3 is 14 residues long. Deletions cut 0 bases from V and 2 bases from J, with 8 bases between. CDR1 GTSNPN and CDR2 SVGIG come from the germline V gene (reference sequence). The CDR3 DNA sequence: TGTGCCTGGAGTGTGGACTACACCTACAATGAGCAGTTCTTC. Its protein is CAWSVDYTYNEQFF.

The chain carries TRBV18 and TRBJ2-7; TRBD1 matches 7 bases. The CDR3 spans 13 residues. CDR1 KGHSH and CDR2 LQKENI come from the germline V gene. J gave up 5 bases and V 4 bases, and 5 bases lay outside the gene matches. The CDR3 loop reads CASSLDRLHEQYF. The CDR3 DNA sequence: TGTGCCAGCTCACTGGACAGGCTCCACGAGCAGTACTTC.

The V and J genes are TRBV2 and TRBJ2-2; the match to TRBD2 covers 7 bases. Per germline, CDR1 SNHLY and CDR2 FYNNEI. The J segment lost 7 bases and the V segment lost 7 bases, leaving 9 bases of the junction unmatched. The CDR3 runs to 14 residues. CDR3 DNA: TGTGCCAGCATCTCGCGGGAGCAAGGCGGGGAGCTGTTTTTT. This gives the protein CASISREQGGELFF.

The gene calls are TRBV27 and TRBJ2-2, with TRBD2 identical over 11 bases. Unmatched junction bases numbered 1, after V lost 3 bases and J lost 4 bases. Germline CDR1 is MNHEY and CDR2 is SMNVEV (reference sequence). CDR3 length equals 15 residues. CDR3 region: CASSLGTSGTGELFF. CDR3 bases: TGTGCCAGCAGTTTGGGGACTAGCGGCACCGGGGAGCTGTTTTTT.

This chain joins TRBV6-5 and TRBJ2-5; 9 positions match TRBD1. CDR1 and CDR2 (germline): MNHEY, SVGAGI. V lost 2 bases and J lost 2; bases outside the gene matches: 6. There are 16 residues in the CDR3. This CDR3 is CASSYLGQGRQETQYF. CDR3 nucleotide sequence: TGTGCCAGCAGTTACCTGGGACAGGGTCGGCAAGAGACCCAGTACTTC.

Remarks on this clone: Germline is not matched at one junction end, which may reflect a read error. V is TRBV7-3 and J is TRBJ1-1; 8 positions agree with TRBD1. From germline, CDR1 is SGHTA and CDR2 FQGTGA. The CDR3 spans 13 residues. This CDR3 is CASSLTGGTEAFF. CDR3 DNA: TGTGCCAGCAGTTTAACAGGGGGCACTGAAGCTTTCTTT.

The rearrangement joins TRBV7-2 to TRBJ2-5; D is uncertain. Germline CDR1 SGHTA, CDR2 FQGNSA. This CDR3 contains 16 residues. Trimming removed 1 base from V and 3 bases from J, with 15 bases in between. The CDR3 DNA is TGTGCCAGCAGCTTAGTAGGGTCTCGCCGGGAAGAGACCCAGTACTTC. Translating it yields CASSLVGSRREETQYF.

This chain joins TRBV6-1 and TRBJ2-7; D gene uncertain. The V and J ends lost 5 bases and 4 bases respectively, with 9 bases between them. CDR3 size: 12 residues. CDR1 and CDR2 from the germline V gene are MNHNS and SASEGT. The CDR3 bases are TGTGCCAGCAGTCTAAAGGGTTACGAGCAGTACTTC. It translates to CASSLKGYEQYF.

This chain's CDR3 is CASSQDRSGANVLTF. Written as DNA, the CDR3 is TGTGCCAGCAGCCAGGACAGGTCTGGGGCCAACGTCCTGACTTTC. This chain uses TRBV7-2 with TRBJ2-6; 7 bases are shared with TRBD1. Losses at the gene ends were 5 bases for V and 1 base for J; bases not matched to a gene: 2. CDR1 SGHTA and CDR2 FQGNSA come from the germline V gene. This CDR3 is 15 amino acids long.

The V call is TRBV6-5, the J call TRBJ1-5; D is uncertain. Germline V gene data show CDR1 as MNHEY and CDR2 as SVGAGI. The CDR3 length is 13 residues. Trimming removed 2 bases at V and 5 bases at J, with 7 bases between. CDR3 nucleotides: TGTGCCAGCAGTTACGATTGGGATCAGCCCCAGCATTTT. Protein: CASSYDWDQPQHF.

The chain joins TRBV2 to TRBJ2-1, with TRBD2 identical over 7 bases. Germline V gene data show CDR1 as SNHLY and CDR2 as FYNNEI. V lost 7 bases to trimming and J lost 3 bases; unmatched junction nucleotides: 6. The CDR3 covers 14 residues. The CDR3 loop reads CASNLRTSYNEQFF. CDR3 bases: TGTGCCAGCAACCTCCGGACTAGCTACAATGAGCAGTTCTTC.

V gene TRBV7-2 combines with J gene TRBJ2-2, with D perhaps matching TRBD1 or TRBD2 (6 bases each). Trimming pared 1 base from V and 7 bases from J, leaving 16 bases between. CDR3 length: 16 residues. CDR1 is SGHTA, CDR2 FQGNSA, per germline. The CDR3 region has the DNA TGTGCCAGCAGCTTAGGTGGGGGGCGCGGGATCGGGGAGCTGTTTTTT. Its protein product is CASSLGGGRGIGELFF.

The rearrangement joins TRBV29-1 to TRBJ1-2, with D uncertain. This CDR3 has 14 amino acids. Germline-derived CDR1 and CDR2 are SQVTM and ANQGSEA. Trimming removed 3 bases at V and 2 bases at J, with 13 bases between. In DNA, the CDR3 is TGCAGCGTTGACCTAGGGCAGTCAAACTATGGCTACACCTTC. Encoded protein: CSVDLGQSNYGYTF.

The rearrangement uses TRBV5-1 and TRBJ2-3; D is possibly TRBD1 or TRBD2 (5 bases each). CDR3 length: 13 amino acids. Germline CDR1 SGHRS, CDR2 YFSETQ. V dropped 0 bases and J dropped 3 bases, with 5 bases sitting between them. The CDR3 coding sequence is TGCGCCAGCAGCTTGGGGGGGACAGATACGCAGTATTTT. Its translation: CASSLGGTDTQYF.

V usage is TRBV11-1 and J usage is TRBJ2-3; unclear D gene. Germline V gives CDR1 SGHAT, CDR2 FQDESV (reference sequence). This CDR3 region has 14 residues. Trimming left V 1 base short and J 2 bases short, with 7 bases between. CDR3 coding DNA: TGTGCCAGCAGCTTAGATGTCTCCACAGATACGCAGTATTTT. Encoded protein: CASSLDVSTDTQYF.

The chain is built from TRBV28 and TRBJ2-2; D uncertain. This CDR3 contains 14 residues. Trimming took 10 bases from V and 5 from J, leaving 17 bases between them. Germline assignment: CDR1 MDHEN and CDR2 SYDVKM. The CDR3 loop reads CATEDGQRTGELFF. The CDR3 nucleotides read TGTGCCACCGAAGACGGGCAACGGACCGGGGAGCTGTTTTTT.

This clone has only a few counts. The V call is TRBV30, the J call TRBJ2-2, with D possibly matching TRBD2 (6 bases). With 1 base removed from V and 4 bases from J, the gap between germline ends came to 10 bases. In germline, CDR1 is GTSNPN, CDR2 SVGIG (reference sequence). There are 14 residues in the CDR3. The CDR3 loop is CAWSEGLTTGELFF. The CDR3 region has the DNA TGTGCCTGGAGTGAAGGACTAACCACCGGGGAGCTGTTTTTT. Based on the CDR3 plus reference TRBV30 and TRBJ2-2, the full variable domain is SQTIHQWPATLVQPVGSPLSLECTVEGTSNPNLYWYRQAAGRGLQLLFYSVGIGQISSEVPQNLSASRPQDRQFILSSKKLLLSDSGFYLCAWSEGLTTGELFFGEGSRLTVL.

This clone has just a few counts. The chain links TRBV19 to TRBJ1-1; D is unclear. CDR1 and CDR2 from the germline V gene are LNHDA and SQIVND (reference sequence). V lost 5 bases, J lost 1 base, and 14 bases lay in between. The CDR3 length is 15 residues. This CDR3 reads CASSSKGTWNTEAFF. CDR3 DNA sequence: TGTGCCAGTAGTTCCAAGGGCACCTGGAACACTGAAGCTTTCTTT.

Details on this clone: Because the CDR3's place on the DNA is in doubt, the DNA is left out and the CDR3 is given as listed by TCRdb. The chain joins TRBV30 to TRBJ1-2; the table's D call TRBD1 went unverified against the DNA. 13 amino acids form the CDR3, both terminal residues included. The germline CDR1 and CDR2 sequences are GTSNPN and SVGIG (reference sequence). The CDR3 sequence is CASGQGAGYGCTF.

This clone was recorded at least ten times. V gene TRBV30 combines with J gene TRBJ1-1, with D maybe TRBD1 (5 bases). CDR1 is GTSNPN and CDR2 is SVGIG in the germline V gene (reference sequence). The CDR3 totals 13 residues. The CDR3 nucleotides read TGTGCTCTGGGAGGGGTCATGAACACTGAAGCTTTCTTT. Its protein product is CALGGVMNTEAFF.

The V and J genes are TRBV5-1 and TRBJ2-3; 10 nucleotides agree with TRBD1. Germline CDR1 is SGHRS and CDR2 is YFSETQ. The CDR3 runs to 15 residues. V lost 4 bases and J lost 2; bases outside the gene matches: 4. The CDR3 spells CASSGGQGVTDTQYF. In nucleotides, the CDR3 is TGCGCCAGCAGCGGCGGACAGGGGGTCACAGATACGCAGTATTTT.